This T cell receptor beta chain stems from a study of cytomegalovirus exposure and HLA in healthy donors. It was with 60 Vbeta and 13 Jbeta primers that the PCR ran. Produced via immunoSEQ multiplex PCR; TCRdb's table is partial and in-frame only. Here the sample spans 75,000 to 100,000 clones, roughly two thirds being singletons. The sequenced sample was PBMCs. This clonotype was sampled from a man aged 35 to 55 in good health and CMV-seronegative.

CDR3 DNA sequence: TGCGCCAGCAGCCGGGACAGCCTGAATTCACCCCTCCACTTT. Protein: CASSRDSLNSPLHF. V gene TRBV5-1 combines with J gene TRBJ1-6; 7 bases align to TRBD1. V dropped 4 bases and J dropped 7; count of bases not matched to a gene: 5. Germline assignment: CDR1 SGHRS and CDR2 YFSETQ. The length of the CDR3 is 14 residues.